Following are 13 T cell receptor beta chains from one sample sequenced in a study of T cell repertoires in aging, cancer and after chemotherapy. Rearranged V-D-J TRB sequences were amplified with a mixed TRB-A/B primer pool. One entry per CDR3 protein results from TCRdb running MiXCR on the multiplex PCR reads. The sample has 2,500 to 3,500 distinct CDR3 sequences; about 33% are singletons. TCR beta rearrangements were amplified from peripheral blood genomic DNA. Sequenced input: blood. The receptors come from a human donor in good health.

This clonotype is medium-sized by share. This chain links TRBV27 with TRBJ2-1, with D hard to call. The V and J ends lost 2 bases and 3 bases respectively, with 11 bases between them. This CDR3 region has 15 residues. Germline CDR1 and CDR2: MNHEY and SMNVEV (reference sequence). The CDR3 bases are TGTGCCAGCAGTTTAGGAGAGTGGGGCTACAATGAGCAGTTCTTC. This gives the protein CASSLGEWGYNEQFF.

This clonotype is judged large. The chain joins TRBV29-1 to TRBJ1-2; 10 nucleotides agree with TRBD1. V lost 6 bases and J lost 8; bases outside the gene matches: 9. Per the germline V gene, CDR1 is SQVTM and CDR2 is ANQGSEA. CDR3 size: 13 residues. CDR3 loop: CSVGPGQGVGYTF. CDR3 sequence (DNA): TGCAGCGTGGGGCCTGGACAGGGGGTGGGCTACACCTTC.

The V and J genes are TRBV15 and TRBJ2-3; no clear D. CDR1 LNHNV and CDR2 YYDKDF come from the germline V gene (reference sequence). The CDR3 is 15 residues long. V was trimmed by 3 bases and J by 0 bases, leaving 10 bases between them. CDR3 protein: CATSSGPFSTDTQYF. In nucleotides, the CDR3 is TGTGCCACCAGCAGCGGACCATTTAGCACAGATACGCAGTATTTT.

The chain carries TRBV29-1 and TRBJ2-3, with TRBD2 matching over 9 bases. With V trimmed by 0 bases and J by 3 bases, 4 bases remained unmatched. Germline CDR1 reads SQVTM; CDR2 reads ANQGSEA. This CDR3 has 15 residues. CDR3 amino acids: CSVEDLAGGTDTQYF. CDR3 sequence (DNA): TGCAGCGTTGAAGATCTGGCGGGGGGGACAGATACGCAGTATTTT.

This clonotype is labeled as medium-sized (0.01 to 0.1%). CDR3 nucleotides: TGTGCCAGCAGTGAAGGGATGGGAGGGAACGTAGGCTATGGCTACACCTTC. This gives the protein CASSEGMGGNVGYGYTF. The V and J genes are TRBV6-1 and TRBJ1-2; D unresolved. This CDR3 comprises 17 residues. Germline assignment: CDR1 MNHNS and CDR2 SASEGT. Deletions cut 1 base from V and 4 bases from J, with 19 bases between.

This clonotype is classed as medium-sized (0.01 to 0.1%). The chain couples TRBV6-1 to TRBJ1-2, with D perhaps TRBD1 (5 bases). CDR1 is MNHNS and CDR2 is SASEGT in the germline V gene. V was cut by 8 bases and J by 1 base, with 11 bases left in between. The CDR3 totals 13 residues. For the CDR3, the DNA is TGTGCCAGCTGGCTCGGGGGTAACTATGGCTACACCTTC. Its protein is CASWLGGNYGYTF.

This clonotype is categorized as large. The rearrangement uses TRBV7-2 and TRBJ2-1; maybe TRBD1 (6 bases). CDR1 is SGHTA and CDR2 is FQGNSA in the germline V gene. The V end lost 6 bases, the J end lost 8 bases, and 14 bases lay between the germline ends. There are 13 residues in the CDR3. The CDR3 protein is CASRKQGVDEQFF. CDR3 sequence (DNA): TGTGCCAGCAGGAAACAGGGAGTCGATGAGCAGTTCTTC.

By sample fraction, this clonotype is medium-sized. This chain connects TRBV5-6 to TRBJ2-1, with D tentatively TRBD2 (5 bases). V gave up 5 bases and J gave up 7 bases, with 13 bases separating them. The germline gives CDR1 SGHDT, CDR2 YYEEEE. The CDR3 has 13 residues. CDR3 residues: CASSPGMGNEQFF. Here the CDR3 DNA reads TGTGCCAGCAGTCCGGGGATGGGGAATGAGCAGTTCTTC.

The chain links TRBV6-5 to TRBJ1-2; 9 nucleotides line up with TRBD1. J was trimmed by 1 base and V by 7 bases; bases with no gene match: 4. CDR1 is MNHEY and CDR2 is SVGAGI in the germline V gene. The CDR3 is 14 residues long. CDR3 in amino acids: CASTPGQGNYGYTF. The CDR3, as DNA: TGTGCCAGCACCCCGGGACAGGGTAACTATGGCTACACCTTC.

This chain links TRBV4-1 with TRBJ2-6; TRBD1 matches at 7 bases. V lost 4 bases and J lost 4; bases outside the gene matches: 7. CDR1 is MGHRA, CDR2 YSYEKL, per germline. CDR3 length: 16 residues. The CDR3 here is CASSRYEGAGANVLTF. The CDR3, as DNA: TGCGCCAGCAGCCGTTACGAGGGGGCGGGGGCCAACGTCCTGACTTTC.

The chain is built from TRBV5-1 and TRBJ2-2; a weak D match, TRBD2 (5 bases). The CDR3 has 14 amino acids. Trimming stripped 4 bases from V and 4 bases from J, with 11 bases between. Germline-derived CDR1 and CDR2 are SGHRS and YFSETQ. The CDR3, as DNA: TGCGCCAGCAGCCTAGAGGGAGCCACCGGGGAGCTGTTTTTT. Translated, it gives CASSLEGATGELFF.

This clonotype is termed medium-sized (0.01 to 0.1%). V usage is TRBV20-1 and J usage is TRBJ1-5, with TRBD1 matching 7 bases. From germline, CDR1 is DFQATT and CDR2 SNEGSKA (reference sequence). The junction had 9 bases not matched to a gene; V was cut back by 5 bases and J by 2 bases. The CDR3 sequence is 15 residues long. The CDR3 spells CSAAHPGTGNQPQHF. DNA for the CDR3: TGCAGTGCTGCCCACCCCGGGACAGGCAATCAGCCCCAGCATTTT.

This clonotype counts as medium-sized. The chain couples TRBV20-1 to TRBJ2-1, with 9 bases that match TRBD2. CDR3 size: 17 residues. V gave up 4 bases and J gave up 5 bases; unmatched junction bases: 15. Germline loops: CDR1 DFQATT, CDR2 SNEGSKA (reference sequence). CDR3 DNA: TGCAGTGCTAAATCCCTTAGCGGGAGTCCCCTACACAATGAGCAGTTCTTC. It translates to CSAKSLSGSPLHNEQFF.